This T cell receptor beta chain was obtained from a study of CD4+ T cells in melanoma. The CDR3 runs 16 residues. V was clipped by 5 bases and J by 4 bases; unmatched bases: 12. Germline V gene lookup returns CDR1 SEHNR and CDR2 FQNEAQ (reference sequence). TCRdb keeps only in-frame clones here, not all; method: immunoSEQ multiplex PCR. The sample records 14,000 to 15,000 clones, roughly 63% being singletons. Material for sequencing was cells from a culture (not recorded whether cultured in vitro). The chain couples TRBV7-9 to TRBJ2-3, with TRBD2 matching 7 bases. The TCR sequence derives from a human donor with melanoma. CDR3 amino acids: CASSPFHEGGADTQYF. For the CDR3, the DNA is TGTGCCAGCAGCCCCTTCCACGAGGGAGGGGCAGATACGCAGTATTTT.